What follows are 7 T cell receptor beta chains derived from one specimen sequenced in a study of radiotherapy plus CTLA-4 blockade in lung cancer. The repertoire was sequenced with immunoSEQ multiplex PCR; TCRdb's copy has only in-frame clones and lacks some. The profile shows more than 90,000 clones, about 91% of them singletons. Source: peripheral blood, taken from a patient treated with radiotherapy plus ipilimumab. These receptors all come from a human donor with non-small cell lung cancer that progressed on radiotherapy plus ipilimumab.

Only one count was recorded for this clone. The rearrangement joins TRBV5-4 to TRBJ2-1; TRBD2 matches at 8 bases. CDR3 size: 14 residues. The germline gives CDR1 SGHNT, CDR2 YYREEE (reference sequence). V lost 4 bases, J lost 7 bases, and 7 bases stayed unmatched. The CDR3 DNA follows: TGTGCCAGCAGCGGCGCGGGAGGATATAATGAGCAGTTCTTC. Protein: CASSGAGGYNEQFF.

This clone has only a few counts. V and J are TRBV5-6 and TRBJ1-2; D perhaps matches TRBD1 (5 bases). The V end lost 4 bases, the J end lost 0 bases, and 13 bases lay between the germline ends. The CDR3 is made up of 15 amino acids. Germline-derived CDR1 and CDR2 are SGHDT and YYEEEE. The DNA of the CDR3 is TGTGCCAGCAGCCGCGGGGACGGAGCTAACTATGGCTACACCTTC. Translating it yields CASSRGDGANYGYTF.

The genes are TRBV27 and TRBJ2-5; no firm D call. V was pared by 5 bases and J by 1 base, with 8 bases between. CDR3 length equals 13 residues. CDR1 and CDR2 from the germline V gene are MNHEY and SMNVEV (reference sequence). This CDR3 reads CASSRGVQETQYF. CDR3 nucleotide sequence: TGTGCCAGCAGTCGTGGGGTCCAAGAGACCCAGTACTTC.

This clone was seen a single time. The germline gene is not matched at one end of the junction; a read error may be the cause. The V gene is TRBV11-2, the J gene TRBJ1-1; a possible D gene is TRBD1 (6 bases). Per germline, CDR1 SGHAT and CDR2 FQNNGV. CDR3 length: 18 amino acids. As DNA, the CDR3 is TGTGCCAGCAGATTAGGGGGGAGAACCGACTTTAGGCTCACTGAAGCTTTCTTT. It is translated as CASRLGGRTDFRLTEAFF.

V usage is TRBV2 and J usage is TRBJ2-7; 9 bases are a match to TRBD2. The CDR3 contains 13 residues. Germline values: CDR1 SNHLY, CDR2 FYNNEI. J gave up 7 bases and V 4 bases, and 5 bases lay outside the gene matches. The CDR3 DNA reads TGTGCCAGCAGTGGGGCGGGAGGGGGGGAGCAGTACTTC. Translating it yields CASSGAGGGEQYF.

This chain joins TRBV10-3 and TRBJ2-2; 11 nucleotides align to TRBD2. The CDR3 totals 14 residues. After removal of 6 bases from V and 3 bases from J, the junction contained 0 bases not matched to a gene. Per germline, CDR1 ENHRY and CDR2 SYGVKD. The CDR3 spells CAIRGLADTGELFF. The CDR3 region has the DNA TGTGCCATCAGGGGACTAGCGGACACCGGGGAGCTGTTTTTT.

The chain links TRBV30 to TRBJ2-1; TRBD1 is a possible D gene (6 bases). V was clipped by 3 bases and J by 9 bases, with 15 bases between them. From germline, CDR1 is GTSNPN and CDR2 SVGIG (reference sequence). The CDR3 has 13 amino acids. The CDR3 sequence is CAWSEGDGREQFF. The CDR3 DNA reads TGTGCCTGGAGCGAGGGGGACGGACGTGAGCAGTTCTTC.